This entry concerns a single T cell receptor (beta chain). The source of the sample is a study of human T cells and chemical hapten exposure. MiXCR was run by TCRdb on the RACE reads, yielding one entry per CDR3 protein. The sample has just under 350,000 distinct CDR3 sequences, around 7% seen once. Time point in this sample: patch test 1, 2 weeks after DPC sensitization. Sample treatment: therapeutic diphenylcyclopropenone sensitization with weekly scalp DPC. V was shortened by 2 bases and J by 4 bases, with 17 bases between the two germline ends. The CDR3 has 17 amino acids. Looked up from germline, CDR1 is MNHEY and CDR2 is SVGAGI.

The sequencing here drew on whole blood, taken in connection with sensitization to the hapten diphenylcyclopropenone (DPC). The TCR was taken from a young woman with alopecia areata. Some clones in this sample may be carry-over from other donors' samples. V usage is TRBV6-5 and J usage is TRBJ2-2; D could derive from TRBD1 or TRBD2 (5 bases each). Here the CDR3 DNA reads TGTGCCAGCAGTTACATGGGGGAGATGAGCGGCACCGGGGAGCTGTTTTTT. Protein sequence: CASSYMGEMSGTGELFF.